This entry is about one T cell receptor (beta chain). The antigen remains unidentified. This entry is derived from a study of T cell responses to AZD1222 COVID-19 vaccine. Study-wide points: Spike regions recognized by vaccine-associated CD4 TCRs spanned the protein, led by 160-218 and 743-854.

The CDR3 has 14 amino acids. Germline V gene sequence: CDR1 GTSNPN, CDR2 SVGIG (reference sequence). Trimming pared 3 bases from V and 1 base from J, leaving 12 bases between. TCRdb's copy holds only in-frame clones and misses some; the assay was immunoSEQ multiplex PCR. The sample lists around 120,000 clones, about 93% occurring once. Sequences were derived from peripheral blood, sampled 28 days after the second AZD1222 dose. The V and J genes are TRBV30 and TRBJ1-2; D may be TRBD1 (6 bases). This receptor was obtained from an adult who received the AZD1222 COVID-19 vaccine. In DNA form, the CDR3 reads TGTGCCTGGAGCGGACAGCCTAATAACTATGGCTACACCTTC. This codes for CAWSGQPNNYGYTF.